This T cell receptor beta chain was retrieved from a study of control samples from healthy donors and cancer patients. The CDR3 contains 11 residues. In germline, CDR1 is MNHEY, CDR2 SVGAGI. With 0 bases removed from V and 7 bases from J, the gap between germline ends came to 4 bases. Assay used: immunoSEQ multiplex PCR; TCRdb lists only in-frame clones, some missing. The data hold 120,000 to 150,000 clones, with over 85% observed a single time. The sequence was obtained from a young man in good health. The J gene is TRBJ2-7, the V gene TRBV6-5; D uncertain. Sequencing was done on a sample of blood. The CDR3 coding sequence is TGTGCCAGCAGTTACTCAGGGGAGCAGTACTTC. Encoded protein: CASSYSGEQYF.